This T cell receptor (beta chain) was sequenced during a study of T cell responses to AZD1222 COVID-19 vaccine. Overall study results and limits: Vaccine-related CD4 TCRs covered spike, predominating at 160-218 and 743-854.

Data came from immunoSEQ multiplex PCR; TCRdb stores just in-frame clones and leaves some out. This sample yields fewer than 150,000 clones, of which around 92% are seen a single time; 13% to 15% belongs to the top ten. Of note for this clone: Its antigen is unidentified.

CDR3 length: 11 residues. V was cut by 5 bases and J by 4 bases, with 5 bases left in between. The V gene's germline CDR1 is MNHNY and CDR2 SVGAGI (reference sequence). The TCR originated in an adult in good health. The sequencing here drew on peripheral blood, taken on day 0 of AZD1222 vaccination. The rearrangement uses TRBV6-6 and TRBJ1-2, with D unresolved. This CDR3 is CASSHLYGYTF. The CDR3 coding sequence is TGTGCCAGCAGTCACCTCTATGGCTACACCTTC.